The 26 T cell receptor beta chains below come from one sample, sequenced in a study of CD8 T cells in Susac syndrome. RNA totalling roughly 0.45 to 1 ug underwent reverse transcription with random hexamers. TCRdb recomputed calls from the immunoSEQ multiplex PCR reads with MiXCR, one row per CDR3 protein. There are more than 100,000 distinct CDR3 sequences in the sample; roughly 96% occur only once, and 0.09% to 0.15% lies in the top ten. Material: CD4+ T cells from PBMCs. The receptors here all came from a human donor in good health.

Here the CDR3 reads CAWRRQGSAEAFF. For the CDR3, the DNA is TGTGCCTGGAGAAGACAGGGATCGGCTGAAGCTTTCTTT. The chain uses TRBV30 and TRBJ1-1, with 7 bases that match TRBD1. CDR1 and CDR2 (germline): GTSNPN, SVGIG (reference sequence). The CDR3 length is 13 residues. V lost 3 bases to trimming and J lost 6 bases; unmatched junction nucleotides: 7.

CDR3 region: CSVGGLAGGTAYEQYF. In nucleotides, the CDR3 is TGCAGCGTTGGGGGGCTAGCGGGAGGTACAGCCTACGAGCAGTACTTC. The rearrangement joins TRBV29-1 to TRBJ2-7, with 11 bases that match TRBD2. The CDR3 is 16 amino acids. Germline CDR1 is SQVTM and CDR2 is ANQGSEA. V was clipped by 4 bases and J by 2 bases; unmatched bases: 10.

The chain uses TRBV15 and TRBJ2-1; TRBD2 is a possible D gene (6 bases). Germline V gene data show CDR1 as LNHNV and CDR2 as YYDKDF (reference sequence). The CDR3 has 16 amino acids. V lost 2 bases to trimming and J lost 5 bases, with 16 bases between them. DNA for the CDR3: TGTGCCACCAGCAGACTAAAGTCCGGGACTCACAATGAGCAGTTCTTC. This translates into CATSRLKSGTHNEQFF.

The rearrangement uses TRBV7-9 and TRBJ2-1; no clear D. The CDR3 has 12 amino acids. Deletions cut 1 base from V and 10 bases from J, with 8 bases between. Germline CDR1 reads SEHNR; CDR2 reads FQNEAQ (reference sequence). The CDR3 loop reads CASSLGLREQFF. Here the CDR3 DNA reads TGTGCCAGCAGCTTAGGTTTGCGGGAGCAGTTCTTC.

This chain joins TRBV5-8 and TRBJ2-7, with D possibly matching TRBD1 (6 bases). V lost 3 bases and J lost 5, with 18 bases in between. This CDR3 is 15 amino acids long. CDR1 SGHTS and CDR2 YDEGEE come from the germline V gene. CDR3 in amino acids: CASSWGEGHQNEQYF. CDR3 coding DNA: TGTGCCAGCAGCTGGGGAGAGGGACACCAGAACGAGCAGTACTTC.

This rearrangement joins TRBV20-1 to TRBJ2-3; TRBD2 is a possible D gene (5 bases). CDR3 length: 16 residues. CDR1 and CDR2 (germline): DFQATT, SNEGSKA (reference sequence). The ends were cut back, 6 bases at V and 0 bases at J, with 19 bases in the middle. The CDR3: CSAPPGLLLSTDTQYF. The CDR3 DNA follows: TGCAGTGCCCCTCCTGGACTCCTACTTAGCACAGATACGCAGTATTTT.

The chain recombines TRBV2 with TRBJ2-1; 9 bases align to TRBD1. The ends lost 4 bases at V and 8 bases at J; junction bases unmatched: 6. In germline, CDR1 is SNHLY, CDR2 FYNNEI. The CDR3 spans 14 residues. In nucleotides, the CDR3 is TGTGCCAGCAGTGGGGGACAGGGTGGGGATGAGCAGTTCTTC. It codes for CASSGGQGGDEQFF.

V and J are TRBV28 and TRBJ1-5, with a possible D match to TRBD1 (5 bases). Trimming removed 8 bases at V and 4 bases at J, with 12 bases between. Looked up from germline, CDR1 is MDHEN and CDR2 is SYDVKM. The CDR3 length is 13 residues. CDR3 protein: CASGRGMNQPQHF. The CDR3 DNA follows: TGTGCCAGCGGTAGGGGTATGAATCAGCCCCAGCATTTT.

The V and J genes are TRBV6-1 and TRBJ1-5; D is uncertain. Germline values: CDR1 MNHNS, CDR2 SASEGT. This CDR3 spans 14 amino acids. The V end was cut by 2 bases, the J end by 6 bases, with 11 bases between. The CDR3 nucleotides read TGTGCCAGCAGTGAATTGGCAGGTGGTCAGCCCCAGCATTTT. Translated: CASSELAGGQPQHF.

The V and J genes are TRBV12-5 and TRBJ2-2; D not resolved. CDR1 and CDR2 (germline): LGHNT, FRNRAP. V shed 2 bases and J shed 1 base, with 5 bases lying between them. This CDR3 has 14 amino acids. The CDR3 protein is CASGLSGNTGELFF. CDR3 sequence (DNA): TGTGCTAGTGGTTTGTCAGGGAACACCGGGGAGCTGTTTTTT.

The CDR3 nucleotides read TGTGCCAGCAGCCCGCTGGCCCGGGCCGGGGAGCTGTTTTTT. Translation gives CASSPLARAGELFF. The chain recombines TRBV7-9 with TRBJ2-2; D not resolved. The CDR3 spans 14 residues. CDR1 and CDR2 (germline): SEHNR, FQNEAQ (reference sequence). The V end lost 5 bases, the J end lost 6 bases, and 13 bases lay between the germline ends.

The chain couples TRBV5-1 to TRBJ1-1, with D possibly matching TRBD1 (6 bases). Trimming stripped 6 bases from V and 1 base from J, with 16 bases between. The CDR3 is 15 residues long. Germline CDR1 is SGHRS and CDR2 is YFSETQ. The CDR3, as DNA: TGCGCCAGCACCCTACTAGGGGGGAAGAACACTGAAGCTTTCTTT. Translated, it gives CASTLLGGKNTEAFF. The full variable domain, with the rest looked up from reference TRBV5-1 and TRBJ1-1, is KAGVTQTPRYLIKTRGQQVTLSCSPISGHRSVSWYQQTPGQGLQFLFEYFSETQRNKGNFPGRFSGRQFSNSRSEMNVSTLELGDSALYLCASTLLGGKNTEAFFGQGTRLTVV.

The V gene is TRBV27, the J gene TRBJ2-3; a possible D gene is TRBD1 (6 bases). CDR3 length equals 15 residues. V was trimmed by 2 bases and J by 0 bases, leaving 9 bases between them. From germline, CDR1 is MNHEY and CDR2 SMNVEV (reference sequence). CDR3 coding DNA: TGTGCCAGCAGTTTAGGACAGCCGAGCACAGATACGCAGTATTTT. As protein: CASSLGQPSTDTQYF.

CDR3 nucleotide sequence: TGTGCCAGCAGCGTAGATGTGGGAACGGGAGAGACCCAGTACTTC. As protein: CASSVDVGTGETQYF. The chain combines TRBV9 with TRBJ2-5; D gene uncertain. CDR1 SGDLS and CDR2 YYNGEE come from the germline V gene. CDR3 length equals 15 residues. Trimming removed 0 bases at V and 4 bases at J, with 13 bases between.

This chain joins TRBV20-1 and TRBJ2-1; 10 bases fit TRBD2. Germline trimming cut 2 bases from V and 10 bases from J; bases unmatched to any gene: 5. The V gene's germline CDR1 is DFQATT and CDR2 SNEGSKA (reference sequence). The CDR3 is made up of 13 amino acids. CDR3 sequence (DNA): TGCAGTGCTAGACTAGCGGGAGTCGGAGAGCAGTTCTTC. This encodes CSARLAGVGEQFF.

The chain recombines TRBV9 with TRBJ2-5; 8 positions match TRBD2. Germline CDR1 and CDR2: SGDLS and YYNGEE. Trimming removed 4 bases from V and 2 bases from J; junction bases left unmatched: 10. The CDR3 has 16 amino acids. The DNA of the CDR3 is TGTGCCAGCAGCTCACAGCGGGTAGCGGGGCAAGAGACCCAGTACTTC. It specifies CASSSQRVAGQETQYF.

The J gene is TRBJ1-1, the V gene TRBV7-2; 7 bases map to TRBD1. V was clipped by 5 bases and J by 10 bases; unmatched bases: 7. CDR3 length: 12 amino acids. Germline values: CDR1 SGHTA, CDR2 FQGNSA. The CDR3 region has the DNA TGTGCCAGCAGCGACAGGGCCTTGGTAGCTTTCTTT. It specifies CASSDRALVAFF.

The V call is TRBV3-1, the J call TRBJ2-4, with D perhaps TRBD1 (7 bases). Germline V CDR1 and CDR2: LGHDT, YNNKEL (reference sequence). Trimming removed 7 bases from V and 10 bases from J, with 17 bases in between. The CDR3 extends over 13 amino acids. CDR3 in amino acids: CASTQGGVRIQYF. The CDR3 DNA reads TGTGCCAGCACCCAGGGGGGAGTAAGAATTCAGTACTTC.

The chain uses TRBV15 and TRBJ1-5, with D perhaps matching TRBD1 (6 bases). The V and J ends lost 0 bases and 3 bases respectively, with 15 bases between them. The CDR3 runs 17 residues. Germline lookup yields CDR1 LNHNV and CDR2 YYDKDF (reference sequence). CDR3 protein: CATSRDPWTALNQPQHF. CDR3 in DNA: TGTGCCACCAGCAGAGACCCATGGACAGCGCTCAATCAGCCCCAGCATTTT. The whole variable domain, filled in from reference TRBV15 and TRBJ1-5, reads DAMVIQNPRYQVTQFGKPVTLSCSQTLNHNVMYWYQQKSSQAPKLLFHYYDKDFNNEADTPDNFQSRRPNTSFCFLDIRSPGLGDTAMYLCATSRDPWTALNQPQHFGDGTRLSIL.

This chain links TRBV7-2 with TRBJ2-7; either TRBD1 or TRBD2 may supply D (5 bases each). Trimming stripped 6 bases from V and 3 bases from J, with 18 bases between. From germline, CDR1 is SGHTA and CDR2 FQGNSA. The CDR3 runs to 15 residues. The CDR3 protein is CASSSHNWGFYEQYF. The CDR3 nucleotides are TGTGCCAGCAGTTCTCACAATTGGGGGTTCTACGAGCAGTACTTC.

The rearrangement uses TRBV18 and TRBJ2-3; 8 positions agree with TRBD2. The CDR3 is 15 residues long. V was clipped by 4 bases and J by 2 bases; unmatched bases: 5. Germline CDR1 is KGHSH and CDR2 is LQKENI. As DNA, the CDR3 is TGTGCCAGCTCACTAAGAGCGGGAGTCACAGATACGCAGTATTTT. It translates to CASSLRAGVTDTQYF.

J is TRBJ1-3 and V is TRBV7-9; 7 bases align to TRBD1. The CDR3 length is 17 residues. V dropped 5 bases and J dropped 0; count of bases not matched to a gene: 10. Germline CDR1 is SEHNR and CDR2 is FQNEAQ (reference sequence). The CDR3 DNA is TGTGCCAGCAGCGGTCACAGGGGTTTAAGCTCTGGAAACACCATATATTTT. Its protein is CASSGHRGLSSGNTIYF.

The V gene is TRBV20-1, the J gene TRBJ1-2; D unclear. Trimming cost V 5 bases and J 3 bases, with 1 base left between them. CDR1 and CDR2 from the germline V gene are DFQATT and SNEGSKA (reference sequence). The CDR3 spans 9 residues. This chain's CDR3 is CSADYGYTF. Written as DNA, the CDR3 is TGCAGTGCTGACTATGGCTACACCTTC.

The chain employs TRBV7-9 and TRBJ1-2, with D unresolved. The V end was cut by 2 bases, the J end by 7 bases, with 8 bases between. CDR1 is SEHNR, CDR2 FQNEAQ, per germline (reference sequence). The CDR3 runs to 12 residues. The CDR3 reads CASSLSGIGYTF. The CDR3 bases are TGTGCCAGCAGCTTATCGGGGATTGGCTACACCTTC.

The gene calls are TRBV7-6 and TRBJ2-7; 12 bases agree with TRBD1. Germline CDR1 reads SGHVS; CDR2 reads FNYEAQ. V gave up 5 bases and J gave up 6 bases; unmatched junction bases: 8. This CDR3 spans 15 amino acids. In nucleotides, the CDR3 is TGTGCCAGCAGCCCGGGGGGGACAGGGGGCTCCGAGCAGTACTTC. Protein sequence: CASSPGGTGGSEQYF.

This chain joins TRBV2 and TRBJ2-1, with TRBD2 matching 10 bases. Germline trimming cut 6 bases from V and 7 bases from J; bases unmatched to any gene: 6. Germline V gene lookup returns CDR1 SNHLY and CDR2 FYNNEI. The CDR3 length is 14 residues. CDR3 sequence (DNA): TGTGCCAGCAGCCTTGTTAGCGGGGGGAATGAGCAGTTCTTC. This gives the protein CASSLVSGGNEQFF.